This record concerns one T cell receptor beta chain sequence. This record belongs to a study of CD8 T cells in Susac syndrome. After extraction with the RNeasy kit, 0.5 to 1 ug of the RNA was reverse transcribed using random hexamers. TCRdb reprocessed the immunoSEQ multiplex PCR reads via MiXCR and lists one record per CDR3 protein. Of 70,000 to 95,000 distinct CDR3 sequences listed, about 93% are singletons. The sequence derives from a human donor with Susac syndrome. Sequences were obtained from CD8+ T cells from PBMCs.

The CDR3 loop is CASSEGTEAFF. The CDR3 nucleotides read TGTGCCAGCTCCGAGGGCACTGAAGCTTTCTTT. The chain recombines TRBV27 with TRBJ1-1; D not resolved. Germline V CDR1 and CDR2: MNHEY, SMNVEV (reference sequence). With 8 bases removed from V and 4 bases from J, the gap between germline ends came to 8 bases. This CDR3 comprises 11 residues.